These 15 T cell receptor beta chains share one sample of origin, sequenced in a study of blood T cells in healthy people across ages. The second PCR ran about 6 to 12 cycles with a sample-barcoded 5' primer and J-beta primers. TCRdb processed the 5' RACE reads anew with MiXCR; each CDR3 protein has one entry. In the table there are some 890,000 distinct CDR3 sequences, about 27% of which are singletons. These data were likewise used in another study, on T cells of mothers and their children.

Material: blood. The receptors here all came from a woman in her forties in good health.

The CDR3 reads CASSGTGLGETQYF. The CDR3 nucleotides read TGTGCCAGCTCGGGGACTGGTCTGGGTGAGACCCAGTACTTC. The V call is TRBV25-1, the J call TRBJ2-5; tentative D call: TRBD2 (6 bases). Germline V lookup: CDR1 MGHDK, CDR2 SYGVNS. The V and J ends lost 8 bases and 5 bases respectively, with 18 bases between them. The CDR3 extends over 14 amino acids.

This clonotype has ten or more counts. This rearrangement joins TRBV20-1 to TRBJ2-7, with D tentatively TRBD1 or TRBD2 (7 bases each). Germline CDR1 reads DFQATT; CDR2 reads SNEGSKA (reference sequence). The CDR3 runs 15 residues. Trimming took 5 bases from V and 1 from J, leaving 18 bases between them. The CDR3 loop reads CSARQGGSLSYEQYF. DNA of the CDR3: TGCAGTGCTCGACAGGGAGGGAGCCTTTCCTACGAGCAGTACTTC.

In this sample, this clonotype turned up a few times. The CDR3 sequence is CASSRVSSGYGYTF. DNA for the CDR3: TGCGCCAGCAGTCGCGTGAGTTCAGGGTATGGCTACACCTTC. This chain uses TRBV5-1 with TRBJ1-2; maybe TRBD1 (5 bases). This CDR3 is 14 amino acids long. Trimming shortened V by 5 bases and J by 5 bases, and 16 bases separated the two germline ends. Germline V CDR1 and CDR2: SGHRS, YFSETQ.

This chain joins TRBV15 and TRBJ1-5, with D perhaps TRBD1 (6 bases). Germline V gene data show CDR1 as LNHNV and CDR2 as YYDKDF (reference sequence). This CDR3 has 15 residues. Trimming took 5 bases from V and 0 from J, leaving 11 bases between them. CDR3 residues: CATSGGQYSNQPQHF. CDR3 bases: TGTGCCACCAGCGGAGGACAGTATAGCAATCAGCCCCAGCATTTT.

The V call is TRBV5-6, the J call TRBJ1-5; 9 bases fit TRBD1. The CDR3 is made up of 15 amino acids. The germline V gene encodes CDR1 SGHDT and CDR2 YYEEEE. Trimming at V came to 3 bases and at J to 6 bases, leaving 7 bases not matched to a gene. The CDR3 loop is CASSYGTGQIQPQHF. The CDR3 coding sequence is TGTGCCAGCAGCTACGGGACAGGGCAAATTCAGCCCCAGCATTTT. Full variable domain (outside the CDR3, taken from reference TRBV5-6 and TRBJ1-5): DAGVTQSPTHLIKTRGQQVTLRCSPKSGHDTVSWYQQALGQGPQFIFQYYEEEERQRGNFPDRFSGHQFPNYSSELNVNALLLGDSALYLCASSYGTGQIQPQHFGDGTRLSIL.

This clonotype was observed a few times. This chain connects TRBV7-2 to TRBJ2-1; TRBD2 matches 10 bases. Germline V gives CDR1 SGHTA, CDR2 FQGNSA. Losses at the gene ends were 2 bases for V and 7 bases for J; bases not matched to a gene: 17. This CDR3 is 19 amino acids long. DNA of the CDR3: TGTGCCAGCAGCTTACGCTTGGCTAGCGGGGGCCCGCCCCTTAATGAGCAGTTCTTC. It is translated as CASSLRLASGGPPLNEQFF.

In DNA form, the CDR3 reads TGTGCCAGCAGCTCCCGCCCGACAGGGTCTAATGAAAAACTGTTTTTT. Protein: CASSSRPTGSNEKLFF. This chain uses TRBV7-2 with TRBJ1-4; 7 bases are shared with TRBD1. There are 16 residues in the CDR3. Trimming removed 4 bases from V and 3 bases from J; junction bases left unmatched: 8. Germline lookup yields CDR1 SGHTA and CDR2 FQGNSA.

The V call is TRBV3-1, the J call TRBJ1-3, with D uncertain. The CDR3 length is 12 residues. V lost 2 bases, J lost 4 bases, and 3 bases lay in between. Per the germline V gene, CDR1 is LGHDT and CDR2 is YNNKEL (reference sequence). The DNA for the CDR3 is TGTGCCAGCAGCCAACCCGGAAACACCATATATTTT. This encodes CASSQPGNTIYF.

This clonotype appeared many times. In DNA form, the CDR3 reads TGTGCCAGCAGCCTATCGACTAGCGGGGGATTTTACTCCTACGAGCAGTACTTC. It yields the protein CASSLSTSGGFYSYEQYF. The chain is built from TRBV7-3 and TRBJ2-7; 12 bases are shared with TRBD2. Unmatched junction bases numbered 11, after V lost 5 bases and J lost 0 bases. CDR3 length: 18 residues. CDR1 and CDR2 (germline): SGHTA, FQGTGA.

This clonotype was picked up many times. This chain connects TRBV6-6 to TRBJ1-1; D is perhaps TRBD1 (5 bases). The CDR3 consists of 13 residues. Trimming shortened V by 7 bases and J by 6 bases, and 15 bases separated the two germline ends. The V gene's germline CDR1 is MNHNY and CDR2 SVGAGI (reference sequence). CDR3 sequence reads: CASTAQVGAEAFF. DNA of the CDR3: TGTGCCAGCACGGCTCAAGTGGGGGCTGAAGCTTTCTTT.

Only a few counts were recorded for this clonotype. This CDR3 is missing its conserved last phenylalanine or tryptophan, likely due to a read error. The chain has TRBV28 and TRBJ2-1, with TRBD1 as a possible D gene (6 bases). The germline V gene has CDR1 MDHEN and CDR2 SYDVKM. There are 14 residues in the CDR3. V was trimmed by 5 bases and J by 7 bases, leaving 15 bases between them. CDR3 sequence: CASSRGMQGNEQFV. DNA for the CDR3: TGTGCCAGCAGTCGCGGAATGCAGGGGAATGAGCAGTTCGTC.

On this clonotype itself: The junction and the germline gene differ at one end; a read error may be behind it. The V gene is TRBV12-3 or TRBV12-4, the J gene TRBJ2-6; a weak D match, TRBD1 (5 bases). This CDR3 is 15 amino acids long. CDR3 sequence: CASRRDSSGANVRTF. CDR3 sequence (DNA): TGTGCCAGCAGACGCGACTCGTCTGGGGCCAACGTCCGGACTTTC.

Concerning this clonotype: This may be a read error, as it is one base from a much larger clone. This chain connects TRBV4-2 to TRBJ2-7; D might be TRBD1 (6 bases). The CDR3 contains 16 residues. Germline V gives CDR1 LGHNA, CDR2 YNFKEQ. In DNA form, the CDR3 reads TGTGCCAGCTGCCAAGAGGACAGCAGAGTATCCTACGAGCAGTACTTC. It specifies CASCQEDSRVSYEQYF.

The chain couples TRBV30 to TRBJ1-1; the match to TRBD1 covers 8 bases. The CDR3 extends over 12 amino acids. CDR1 is GTSNPN, CDR2 SVGIG, per germline (reference sequence). V shed 2 bases and J 4 bases; nucleotides not matched to a gene: 0. CDR3 protein: CAWSTGGTEAFF. The DNA for the CDR3 is TGTGCCTGGAGTACAGGGGGCACTGAAGCTTTCTTT.

The chain carries TRBV5-1 and TRBJ1-1; 7 bases match TRBD1. Germline trimming cut 4 bases from V and 2 bases from J; bases unmatched to any gene: 11. Germline V gene lookup returns CDR1 SGHRS and CDR2 YFSETQ. This CDR3 comprises 16 residues. The CDR3 region has the DNA TGCGCCAGCAGCCCATTTACGACAGGGATCAACACTGAAGCTTTCTTT. Protein sequence: CASSPFTTGINTEAFF.